These 17 T cell receptor beta chains originate from one sample sequenced in a study of cytomegalovirus exposure and HLA in healthy donors (dated by TCRdb to 2017 to 2019). The library was generated by the immunoSEQ multiplex PCR assay. For the multiplex PCR, a mixture combining 60 forward primers for TCR Vbeta segments and 13 reverse primers for TCR Jbeta segments was used. Sourced from immuneACCESS, this table was stored by TCRdb with only in-frame sequences that have V and J called. A share of the clones is absent; for the studies checked, an unresolved V gene accounts for under half, and the remainder has no known explanation. This sample's table has entries for some 47,000 clones. The ten most abundant clones make up 2.1% of the sample. Sequenced: PBMCs. The origin of the receptors is a woman aged 40 to 55 in good health and CMV-seronegative.

This chain links TRBV7-9 with TRBJ2-1, with D unresolved. The CDR3 is 11 amino acids. V was pared by 5 bases and J by 6 bases, with 5 bases between. In germline, CDR1 is SEHNR, CDR2 FQNEAQ (reference sequence). The CDR3, as DNA: TGTGCCAGCAGCCCCAGCAATGAGCAGTTCTTC. The encoded protein is CASSPSNEQFF.

The genes are TRBV6-1 and TRBJ2-7; TRBD1 matches at 11 bases. Germline V gene lookup returns CDR1 MNHNS and CDR2 SASEGT. J gave up 3 bases and V 2 bases, and 3 bases lay outside the gene matches. The CDR3 is 15 residues long. CDR3 residues: CASSETGTGGYEQYF. The CDR3 bases are TGTGCCAGCAGTGAAACCGGGACAGGGGGCTACGAGCAGTACTTC.

For this clone: Other DNA sequences of this sample code for an identical CDR3. The chain uses TRBV4-1 and TRBJ2-1; D remains unclear. There are 16 residues in the CDR3. Per germline, CDR1 MGHRA and CDR2 YSYEKL. Trimming removed 2 bases at V and 4 bases at J, with 15 bases between. The CDR3 region has the DNA TGCGCCAGCAGCCAACACCCCCCATTCGCGTACAATGAGCAGTTCTTC. Its translation is CASSQHPPFAYNEQFF.

The chain's CDR3 is CSVSNRGREQYF. The CDR3 coding sequence is TGCAGCGTCAGCAACAGGGGGCGTGAGCAGTACTTC. The V call is TRBV29-1, the J call TRBJ2-7, with TRBD1 identical over 9 bases. Germline-derived CDR1 and CDR2 are SQVTM and ANQGSEA. The CDR3 extends over 12 amino acids. V lost 6 bases and J lost 7; bases outside the gene matches: 7.

The chain couples TRBV5-1 to TRBJ1-2, with TRBD1 matching 8 bases. The CDR3 length is 13 residues. Germline assignment: CDR1 SGHRS and CDR2 YFSETQ. Losses at the gene ends were 4 bases for V and 8 bases for J; bases not matched to a gene: 7. The CDR3: CASSNDRGRGYTF. The CDR3 coding sequence is TGCGCCAGCAGCAACGACAGGGGAAGGGGCTACACCTTC.

The rearrangement links TRBV18 to TRBJ1-6; possibly TRBD1 for D (6 bases). This CDR3 is built from 16 residues. V lost 8 bases to trimming and J lost 5 bases, with 19 bases between them. Germline CDR1 KGHSH, CDR2 LQKENI. The CDR3 sequence: CASALGDSGDNSPLHF. CDR3 DNA: TGTGCCAGCGCACTTGGGGATTCAGGGGATAATTCACCCCTCCACTTT.

This rearrangement joins TRBV7-9 to TRBJ2-7; 11 nucleotides align to TRBD2. This CDR3 has 14 residues. The V and J ends lost 5 bases and 2 bases, in that order; junction bases with no gene match: 2. Per germline, CDR1 SEHNR and CDR2 FQNEAQ (reference sequence). DNA for the CDR3: TGTGCCAGCAGCCAACTAGCGGGAGCCTACGAGCAGTACTTC. Amino acid sequence: CASSQLAGAYEQYF.

V gene TRBV5-6 combines with J gene TRBJ2-3; 7 bases match TRBD1. The germline V gene encodes CDR1 SGHDT and CDR2 YYEEEE. After removal of 4 bases from V and 1 base from J, the junction contained 3 bases not matched to a gene. The CDR3 extends over 14 amino acids. The CDR3, as DNA: TGTGCCAGCAGCAGCACAGGGGGCACAGATACGCAGTATTTT. Translation gives CASSSTGGTDTQYF.

This chain uses TRBV28 with TRBJ2-5; TRBD1 matches 11 bases. V shed 5 bases, J shed 5 bases, and the junction held 13 bases outside the gene matches. Per the germline V gene, CDR1 is MDHEN and CDR2 is SYDVKM. The CDR3 covers 17 residues. This CDR3 is CASSPTGTGGWGETQYF. The CDR3 DNA reads TGTGCCAGCAGTCCCACCGGGACAGGGGGGTGGGGGGAGACCCAGTACTTC.

The chain couples TRBV19 to TRBJ2-7, with 7 bases aligning to TRBD2. From germline, CDR1 is LNHDA and CDR2 SQIVND (reference sequence). J gave up 5 bases and V 6 bases, and 22 bases lay outside the gene matches. The CDR3 is made up of 18 amino acids. The CDR3 nucleotides read TGTGCCAGTAGGCCAGGCTCGGAGGCGCTGGCGGGAGCTCACGAGCAGTACTTC. It translates to CASRPGSEALAGAHEQYF.

The chain recombines TRBV6-6 with TRBJ1-2; TRBD1 might be the D (5 bases). From germline, CDR1 is MNHNY and CDR2 SVGAGI (reference sequence). The CDR3 consists of 15 residues. V was shortened by 0 bases and J by 0 bases, with 8 bases between the two germline ends. The CDR3 nucleotides are TGTGCCAGCAGTTACTCGGCAGGGTCTAACTATGGCTACACCTTC. This translates into CASSYSAGSNYGYTF.

DNA of the CDR3: TGTGCCTGGAGTGGTTTCGAGGAGGGCATTCAGTACTTC. It translates to CAWSGFEEGIQYF. The chain has TRBV30 and TRBJ2-4; D possibly corresponds to TRBD2 (6 bases). The CDR3 consists of 13 residues. Trimming removed 1 base at V and 9 bases at J, with 13 bases between. CDR1 and CDR2 from the germline V gene are GTSNPN and SVGIG (reference sequence).

The chain couples TRBV6-6 to TRBJ2-7; the D gene is possibly TRBD2 (6 bases). The CDR3 runs to 13 residues. Germline loops: CDR1 MNHNY, CDR2 SVGAGI (reference sequence). V was shortened by 9 bases and J by 2 bases, with 14 bases between the two germline ends. The chain's CDR3 is CASTGTSAYEQYF. The CDR3 DNA is TGTGCCAGTACCGGGACTTCTGCCTACGAGCAGTACTTC.

This chain connects TRBV30 to TRBJ2-1; the match to TRBD2 covers 12 bases. The CDR3 consists of 15 residues. Germline lookup yields CDR1 GTSNPN and CDR2 SVGIG (reference sequence). With 8 bases clipped from V and 10 bases from J, the junction kept 15 bases outside the gene matches. The CDR3 region is CAGGDTSGGPPEQFF. The DNA for the CDR3 is TGTGCCGGGGGAGATACTAGCGGGGGGCCCCCCGAGCAGTTCTTC.

This chain joins TRBV4-2 and TRBJ1-1; D uncertain. The CDR3 is 13 residues long. Looked up from germline, CDR1 is LGHNA and CDR2 is YNFKEQ. With 0 bases removed from V and 0 bases from J, the gap between germline ends came to 2 bases. The CDR3 DNA follows: TGTGCCAGCAGCCAAGATATGAACACTGAAGCTTTCTTT. This gives the protein CASSQDMNTEAFF.

The chain recombines TRBV11-3 with TRBJ2-5; TRBD2 aligns across 9 bases. Unmatched junction bases numbered 3, after V lost 5 bases and J lost 2 bases. CDR1 is SGHNT and CDR2 is YENEEA in the germline V gene. CDR3 length: 14 amino acids. Here the CDR3 DNA reads TGTGCCAGCAGCCTGACTAGCGGACAAGAGACCCAGTACTTC. Protein: CASSLTSGQETQYF.

This chain connects TRBV10-3 to TRBJ2-5; tentative D call: TRBD2 (6 bases). Trimming shortened V by 6 bases and J by 3 bases, and 11 bases separated the two germline ends. Germline CDR1 and CDR2: ENHRY and SYGVKD. CDR3 length: 13 residues. This CDR3 reads CAIRGTLEETQYF. The CDR3 DNA is TGTGCCATCAGGGGGACTCTAGAAGAGACCCAGTACTTC.